This TCR beta chain is from a study of blood T cell repertoires in COVID-19. Libraries were prepared by immunoSEQ multiplex PCR; TCRdb keeps only in-frame clonotypes and omits some of them. Of 65,000 to 80,000 clones in the sample, over 70% were seen once. CDR3 size: 15 residues. V was trimmed by 2 bases and J by 2 bases, leaving 12 bases between them. CDR1 LNHDA and CDR2 SQIVND come from the germline V gene (reference sequence). Sequenced sample: peripheral blood. This clonotype was sampled from a man aged 45-65 years with acute or convalescent COVID-19. J is TRBJ1-1 and V is TRBV19; TRBD1 is a possible D gene (6 bases). DNA for the CDR3: TGTGCCAGTAGTATACAGGGGCAACTTAACACTGAAGCTTTCTTT. Residues: CASSIQGQLNTEAFF.